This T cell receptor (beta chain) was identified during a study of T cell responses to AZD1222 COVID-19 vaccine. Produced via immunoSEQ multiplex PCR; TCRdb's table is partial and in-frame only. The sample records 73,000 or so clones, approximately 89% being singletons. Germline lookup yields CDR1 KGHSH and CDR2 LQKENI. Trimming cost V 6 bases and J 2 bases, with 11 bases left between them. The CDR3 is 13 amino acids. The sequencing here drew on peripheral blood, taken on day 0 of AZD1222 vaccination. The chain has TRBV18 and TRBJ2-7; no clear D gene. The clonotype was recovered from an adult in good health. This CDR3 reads CASSTGPTYEQYF. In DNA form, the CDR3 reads TGTGCCAGCTCTACCGGGCCCACCTACGAGCAGTACTTC.